Shown below are 12 T cell receptor beta chains from a single sample sequenced in a study of liver allograft versus peripheral blood T cells. Background on the study: The authors compared T cell receptor repertoires in transplanted livers with recipients' peripheral blood repertoires.

TCRdb analysed the reads with MiXCR anew, one entry per CDR3 protein. Of approximately 12,000 distinct CDR3 sequences in the sample, less than 30% were seen once. Every receptor here comes from a human patient who had a liver transplant. The T cells may partly be graft donor cells.

This clonotype occurred a few times. The genes are TRBV6-2 or TRBV6-3 and TRBJ1-1; TRBD1 matches 9 bases. With V trimmed by 2 bases and J by 6 bases, 1 base remained unmatched. Germline V lookup: CDR1 MNHEY, CDR2 SVGEGT. This CDR3 region has 13 residues. The CDR3 nucleotides are TGTGCCAGCAGTTACCGGGACAGGGCTGAAGCTTTCTTT. Protein sequence: CASSYRDRAEAFF.

This sequence joins TRBV9 and TRBJ1-2, with D perhaps TRBD1 (5 bases). V gave up 0 bases and J gave up 3 bases, with 12 bases separating them. Germline-derived CDR1 and CDR2 are SGDLS and YYNGEE. The CDR3 length is 15 residues. CDR3 sequence (DNA): TGTGCCAGCAGCGTAGAGGTAGACAGAGACTATGGCTACACCTTC. Translation gives CASSVEVDRDYGYTF.

This clonotype is termed medium-sized (0.01 to 0.1%). The V gene is TRBV29-1, the J gene TRBJ2-7, with 7 positions matching TRBD1. Germline assignment: CDR1 SQVTM and CDR2 ANQGSEA. Unmatched junction bases numbered 12, after V lost 4 bases and J lost 6 bases. The CDR3 consists of 14 residues. The DNA for the CDR3 is TGCAGCGTTGCGGTGACAGGGAAGTGGGGCGAGCAGTACTTC. Translated: CSVAVTGKWGEQYF.

This clonotype is medium-sized by share. This chain links TRBV24-1 with TRBJ1-2; D unclear. In germline, CDR1 is KGHDR, CDR2 SFDVKD. Trimming shortened V by 0 bases and J by 6 bases, and 10 bases separated the two germline ends. The CDR3 totals 14 residues. The CDR3 DNA reads as TGTGCCACCAGTGATTTGAGGCAGAAACATGGCTACACCTTC. Translating it yields CATSDLRQKHGYTF.

The V gene is TRBV6-5, the J gene TRBJ2-1; D might be TRBD1 (5 bases). The CDR3 runs to 13 residues. Per the germline V gene, CDR1 is MNHEY and CDR2 is SVGAGI. Trimming took 4 bases from V and 6 from J, leaving 10 bases between them. The CDR3, as DNA: TGTGCCAGCAGTTCAGACAGCCTCAATGAGCAGTTCTTC. Residues: CASSSDSLNEQFF.

By sample share, this clonotype is medium-sized. V is TRBV29-1 and J is TRBJ1-1; D uncertain. V lost 6 bases and J lost 0, with 11 bases in between. CDR3 length equals 13 residues. Per germline, CDR1 SQVTM and CDR2 ANQGSEA. Here the CDR3 reads CSVSGRMNTEAFF. The CDR3, as DNA: TGCAGCGTGTCGGGCAGGATGAACACTGAAGCTTTCTTT.

V is TRBV6-1 and J is TRBJ1-2, with D perhaps TRBD1 (5 bases). This CDR3 region has 13 residues. Trimming left V 4 bases short and J 5 bases short, with 11 bases between. Germline CDR1 is MNHNS and CDR2 is SASEGT. CDR3 in amino acids: CASSVGQGYGYTF. As DNA, the CDR3 is TGTGCCAGCAGTGTTGGGCAGGGTTATGGCTACACCTTC.

This rearrangement joins TRBV20-1 to TRBJ2-7, with D perhaps TRBD1 (6 bases). Germline lookup yields CDR1 DFQATT and CDR2 SNEGSKA (reference sequence). The CDR3 consists of 13 residues. V lost 6 bases and J 2 bases, leaving 14 bases between the germline ends. CDR3 in amino acids: CSAPKDSTYEQYF. As DNA, the CDR3 is TGCAGTGCACCGAAGGACAGTACCTACGAGCAGTACTTC.

This clonotype was counted between two and nine times. The CDR3 DNA sequence: TGTGCCAGCAGCTTAAGGGCTAGCGGGGGGGCAAGAGATACGCAGTATTTT. Translated: CASSLRASGGARDTQYF. The gene calls are TRBV7-2 and TRBJ2-3; TRBD2 matches at 12 bases. Germline values: CDR1 SGHTA, CDR2 FQGNSA. The CDR3 loop spans 17 amino acids. With V trimmed by 2 bases and J by 5 bases, 8 bases remained unmatched.

The V and J genes are TRBV6-1 and TRBJ2-7, with 12 bases that match TRBD1. Germline CDR1 reads MNHNS; CDR2 reads SASEGT. Trimming removed 6 bases from V and 6 bases from J; junction bases left unmatched: 9. The CDR3 loop spans 15 amino acids. The CDR3 DNA sequence: TGTGCCAGCAGACCCCGGGACAGGGGGCGGACCGAGCAGTACTTC. The encoded protein is CASRPRDRGRTEQYF.

The chain employs TRBV6-2 or TRBV6-3 and TRBJ1-5; D is unclear. The CDR3 extends over 14 amino acids. V was clipped by 5 bases and J by 2 bases, with 10 bases between them. CDR1 and CDR2 from the germline V gene are MNHEY and SVGEGT. CDR3 region: CASSRGWGNQPQHF. As DNA, the CDR3 is TGTGCCAGCAGTCGAGGGTGGGGCAATCAGCCCCAGCATTTT.

This clonotype was found a few times. The V gene is TRBV20-1, the J gene TRBJ1-2; D is uncertain. The CDR3 runs to 12 residues. Germline V gene sequence: CDR1 DFQATT, CDR2 SNEGSKA (reference sequence). The V and J ends lost 2 bases and 2 bases respectively, with 6 bases between them. CDR3 bases: TGCAGTGCTAGAAATAGAAACTATGGCTACACCTTC. It translates to CSARNRNYGYTF.